This TCR beta chain stems from a study of blood T cell repertoires in COVID-19 (dated by TCRdb to about 2020). Looking at the study overall: Samples from collaborators originated in the United States, Italy and Spain and spanned both the acute and convalescent phases of COVID-19. The prospective study material was composed of cDNA or gDNA derived from T cells, B-cell-depleted T cells, or PBMCs. Deeply sampled blood TCRbeta repertoires from subjects exposed to, actively infected with, or recovered from COVID-19 were included in the dataset. The repertoires were released in a freely available public database intended as a resource for research on the immune response to SARS-CoV-2. Samples were obtained from the ongoing ImmuneRACE study (first 160 participants) and from about 1,300 subjects provided by 6 global collaborators. Sample metadata almost always included a de-identified subject ID, COVID-19 status, age in years and sex. Where available, HLA class I and class II types were obtained from metadata supplied by the sample provider rather than from assay-based typing. Results and caveats for the whole study, not just this receptor: How much clinical and demographic metadata was included differed by source and by participant, and the metadata was provided uncurated.

The CDR3 runs 13 residues from the cysteine to the phenylalanine. Left in the record is the CDR3 DNA by itself, 39 bases read in frame from the first base. CDR1 and CDR2 are read off the germline V gene (reference sequence) as SGHNT and YYREEE. V lost 2 bases and J lost 4 bases; the stretch between them is 9 bases long. In regard to this clone: Its recognized antigen is unknown. No quality values exist for individual bases; no much larger clone is one base distant.

TCRbeta CDR3 regions were amplified from genomic DNA by means of the immunoSEQ Assay, a bias-controlled multiplex PCR. Per the authors' processing: Nucleated cell counts per sample were estimated from amplification of reference gene primers within the assay. To quantify the absolute abundance of each unique TCRbeta CDR3 rearrangement, sequence reads were collapsed and filtered. For each sample, productive Simpson clonality was calculated by taking the square root of Simpson's diversity index across productive rearrangements. Held by TCRdb, this immuneACCESS table contains in-frame sequences only and omits some clones. Under half of the omission traces to an unresolved V gene where checked; the cause of the rest is unknown. The DNA was the basis for D and trimming; V, J and clone size are from that table. Recorded for this sample are some 160,000 clones; 75% to 85% of them occurred a single time. The ten biggest clones cover about 4% of the sample.

Whole blood was collected in K2EDTA tubes by collaborating institutions according to the institutions' own protocols. For TCRbeta analysis, collaborators shipped samples in one of three forms: frozen whole blood, isolated PBMCs, or DNA extracted from either of those sample types. This clonotype was obtained from a man aged 55 to 70 with acute or convalescent COVID-19. Source material: peripheral blood. The V gene is TRBV5-4 and the J gene is TRBJ2-5; TRBD1 might be the D gene, on 7 matching bases. The DNA sequence is TGTGCCAGCAGCTTCCAGGGGGGAGAGACCCAGTACTTC. The resulting protein is CASSFQGGETQYF.